These 12 T cell receptor beta chains originate from one sample sequenced in a study of CD8+CD57+ T cells in acquired aplastic anemia. CD8+CD57+ cell expansion, shown by flow cytometry, had occurred in the patients selected for sequencing. Profiles of TCR beta VDJ and CDR3 were generated from a genomic DNA template. TCRdb processed the reads anew with MiXCR; each CDR3 protein has one entry. The sample shows hundreds of thousands of distinct CDR3 sequences, around a third of them seen only once. What was sequenced was sorted CD4+, CD8+, or CD8+CD57+ T cells (not recorded which) from PBMCs. The receptors derive from a human donor with aplastic anemia.

As concerns this clonotype: One end of the junction fails to match germline, which may point to a read error. V is TRBV20-1 and J is TRBJ2-1, with 13 bases that match TRBD2. This CDR3 comprises 15 residues. Looked up from germline, CDR1 is DFQATT and CDR2 is SNEGSKA (reference sequence). The CDR3 loop reads CSARYGLAGAYEQLF. CDR3 sequence (DNA): TGCAGTGCTAGATACGGACTAGCGGGAGCCTATGAGCAGCTCTTC.

This chain uses TRBV6-6 with TRBJ1-2; D is unclear. Germline values: CDR1 MNHNY, CDR2 SVGAGI (reference sequence). V gave up 5 bases and J gave up 8 bases, with 9 bases separating them. CDR3 length equals 11 residues. CDR3 DNA sequence: TGTGCCAGCAGTCCAGGTAGAGGCTACACCTTC. Its translation is CASSPGRGYTF.

There are a few counts of this clonotype. The rearrangement links TRBV3-1 to TRBJ1-5; D is unclear. The CDR3 spans 13 residues. The germline V and J ends were trimmed by 2 bases and 8 bases, with 10 bases remaining between them. The germline gives CDR1 LGHDT, CDR2 YNNKEL (reference sequence). The CDR3, as DNA: TGTGCCAGCAGCCAATCCGGTGGGGAGCCCCAGCATTTT. Its translation is CASSQSGGEPQHF.

This clonotype was observed at least ten times. This sequence joins TRBV6-5 and TRBJ1-2; D is uncertain. V shed 0 bases and J shed 6 bases, with 2 bases lying between them. This CDR3 has 11 residues. Germline CDR1 is MNHEY and CDR2 is SVGAGI. In DNA, the CDR3 is TGTGCCAGCAGTTACTCGGATGGCTACACCTTC. It encodes CASSYSDGYTF.

The chain is built from TRBV7-3 and TRBJ2-3, with 8 positions matching TRBD2. Germline loops: CDR1 SGHTA, CDR2 FQGTGA. Trimming took 3 bases from V and 2 from J; bases not matched to a gene: 7. This CDR3 comprises 16 residues. CDR3 protein: CASSFGAGAYTDTQYF. The DNA of the CDR3 is TGTGCCAGCAGCTTCGGAGCGGGAGCTTACACAGATACGCAGTATTTT.

This clonotype was picked up a small number of times. This chain uses TRBV29-1 with TRBJ1-1, with a tentative D call TRBD1 (5 bases). Germline values: CDR1 SQVTM, CDR2 ANQGSEA. This CDR3 comprises 14 residues. V was shortened by 3 bases and J by 1 base, with 12 bases between the two germline ends. The CDR3 spells CSVDGQGTNTEAFF. In DNA form, the CDR3 reads TGCAGCGTTGATGGTCAGGGAACGAACACTGAAGCTTTCTTT.

CDR3 loop: CASSFYLRVAGSYEQYF. CDR3 in DNA: TGTGCCAGCAGTTTTTACCTTCGGGTAGCGGGGTCCTACGAGCAGTACTTC. V and J are TRBV6-2 or TRBV6-3 and TRBJ2-7; 8 positions match TRBD2. After removal of 4 bases from V and 1 base from J, the junction contained 12 bases not matched to a gene. CDR1 is MNHEY, CDR2 SVGEGT, per germline. The CDR3 totals 17 residues.

For this clonotype: A read error may explain this, as a much larger clone is one base away. The genes are TRBV5-1 and TRBJ2-7; 8 bases line up with TRBD2. This CDR3 is 15 amino acids long. V gave up 4 bases and J gave up 5 bases; unmatched junction bases: 11. Germline loops: CDR1 SGHRS, CDR2 YFSETQ. The CDR3 DNA follows: TGCGCCAGCAGCACGGGAGGGACACGGGATGACGAGCAGTACTTC. It specifies CASSTGGTRDDEQYF. The complete variable domain, with remaining parts taken from reference TRBV5-1 and TRBJ2-7, reads KAGVTQTPRYLIKTRGQQVTLSCSPISGHRSVSWYQQTPGQGLQFLFEYFSETQRNKGNFPGRFSGRQFSNSRSEMNVSTLELGDSALYLCASSTGGTRDDEQYFGPGTRLTVT.

This clonotype occurred many times. This rearrangement joins TRBV19 to TRBJ2-5; the D gene is possibly TRBD1 (6 bases). Trimming took off 8 bases at V and 5 bases at J, with 15 bases between the two ends. Germline values: CDR1 LNHDA, CDR2 SQIVND (reference sequence). This CDR3 is 13 amino acids long. The DNA for the CDR3 is TGTGCCAGTGGGCCACAGGGCCGGGAGACCCAGTACTTC. It codes for CASGPQGRETQYF.

This clonotype was recorded a few times. The chain links TRBV4-1 to TRBJ1-2; D possibly corresponds to TRBD1 (6 bases). Germline CDR1 MGHRA, CDR2 YSYEKL. The CDR3 runs 16 residues. V lost 1 base and J 2 bases, leaving 14 bases between the germline ends. CDR3 DNA: TGCGCCAGCAGCCAAGTGTCTCGGACAGAAAACTATGGCTACACCTTC. It encodes CASSQVSRTENYGYTF.

V is TRBV12-3 or TRBV12-4 and J is TRBJ1-3; TRBD1 might be the D (6 bases). V was clipped by 1 base and J by 2 bases, with 9 bases between them. This CDR3 has 15 residues. The CDR3 nucleotides are TGTGCCAGCAGTTTAGAACAGGGAGCTGGAAACACCATATATTTT. Encoded protein: CASSLEQGAGNTIYF.

In its sample, this clonotype was seen many times. The J gene is TRBJ1-4, the V gene TRBV7-9; no reliable D call. There are 12 residues in the CDR3. The V gene's germline CDR1 is SEHNR and CDR2 FQNEAQ (reference sequence). The germline V and J ends were trimmed by 2 bases and 4 bases, with 2 bases remaining between them. The CDR3 region has the DNA TGTGCCAGCAGCTTACGTAATGAAAAACTGTTTTTT. Encoded protein: CASSLRNEKLFF.